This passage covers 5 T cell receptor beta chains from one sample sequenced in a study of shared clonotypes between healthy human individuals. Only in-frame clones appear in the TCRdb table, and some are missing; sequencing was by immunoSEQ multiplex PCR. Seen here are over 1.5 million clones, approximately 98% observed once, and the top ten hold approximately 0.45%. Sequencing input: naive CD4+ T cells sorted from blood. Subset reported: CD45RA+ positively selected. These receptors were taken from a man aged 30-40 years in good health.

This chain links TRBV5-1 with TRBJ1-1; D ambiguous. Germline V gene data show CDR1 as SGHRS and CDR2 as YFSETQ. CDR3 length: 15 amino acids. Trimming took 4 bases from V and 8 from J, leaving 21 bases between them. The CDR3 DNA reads TGCGCCAGCAGCAGATTTGGAGGGTTACCGGGGGAAGCTTTCTTT. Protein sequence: CASSRFGGLPGEAFF.

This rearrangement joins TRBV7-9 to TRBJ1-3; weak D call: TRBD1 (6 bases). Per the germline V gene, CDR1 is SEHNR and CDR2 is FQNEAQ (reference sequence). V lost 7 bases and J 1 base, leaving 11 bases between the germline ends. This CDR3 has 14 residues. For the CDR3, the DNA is TGTGCCAGCATTCAAGACAGGTCTGGAAACACCATATATTTT. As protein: CASIQDRSGNTIYF.

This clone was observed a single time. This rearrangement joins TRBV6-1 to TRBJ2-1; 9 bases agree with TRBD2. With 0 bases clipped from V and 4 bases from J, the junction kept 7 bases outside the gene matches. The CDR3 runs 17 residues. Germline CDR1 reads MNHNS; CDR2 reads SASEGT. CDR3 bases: TGTGCCAGCAGTGAAGCTGTCCTAGCGGGATGGTACAATGAGCAGTTCTTC. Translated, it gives CASSEAVLAGWYNEQFF.

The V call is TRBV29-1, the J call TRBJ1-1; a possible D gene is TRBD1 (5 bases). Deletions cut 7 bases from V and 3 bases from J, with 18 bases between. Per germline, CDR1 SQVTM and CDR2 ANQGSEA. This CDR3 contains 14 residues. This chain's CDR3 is CSARMRGSYTEAFF. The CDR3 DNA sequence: TGCAGCGCCCGTATGAGGGGATCCTACACTGAAGCTTTCTTT.

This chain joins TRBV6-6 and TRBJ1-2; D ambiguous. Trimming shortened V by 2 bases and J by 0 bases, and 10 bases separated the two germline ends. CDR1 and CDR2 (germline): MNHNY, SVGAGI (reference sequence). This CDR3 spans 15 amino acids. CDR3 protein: CASSYTGRTNYGYTF. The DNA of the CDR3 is TGTGCCAGCAGTTACACGGGCAGGACTAACTATGGCTACACCTTC.